This T cell receptor (beta chain) was sequenced in a study of radiotherapy plus CTLA-4 blockade in lung cancer. The V segment lost 6 bases and the J segment 4 bases; nucleotides outside the gene matches: 5. CDR1 SNHLY and CDR2 FYNNEI come from the germline V gene. The CDR3 runs 13 residues. Profiling relied on immunoSEQ multiplex PCR, and the TCRdb table lists in-frame clones only, not all of them. The sample includes about 73,000 clones, 80% to 90% seen only once; the top ten take over 35%. The V and J genes are TRBV2 and TRBJ1-2; 7 nucleotides match TRBD1. The TCR comes from a human donor with non-small cell lung cancer that progressed on radiotherapy plus ipilimumab. Sequenced material: peripheral blood, taken from a patient treated with radiotherapy plus ipilimumab. Here the CDR3 reads CASRSGQLYGYTF. In DNA, the CDR3 is TGTGCCAGCAGATCGGGACAGCTCTATGGCTACACCTTC. Complete variable domain (other parts from reference TRBV2 and TRBJ1-2): EPEVTQTPSHQVTQMGQEVILRCVPISNHLYFYWYRQILGQKVEFLVSFYNNEISEKSEIFDDQFSVERPDGSNFTLKIRSTKLEDSAMYFCASRSGQLYGYTFGSGTRLTVV.